A selection of T cell receptor beta chains follows, all from one sample in a study of cytomegalovirus exposure and HLA in healthy donors. Sequencing was performed with immunoSEQ multiplex PCR; in TCRdb, only in-frame clones are kept and a portion is missing. Seen here are around 130,000 clones, approximately 87% observed once, and the top ten hold about 2.2%. The sample taken for sequencing was PBMCs. These receptors were obtained from a woman aged 25 to 39 in good health and CMV-seronegative. The CDR3 runs from the conserved cysteine through the conserved F or W. Fields, in order: V gene, J gene, CDR3 protein.

V gene: TRBV30; J gene: TRBJ2-3; CDR3 protein: CAWQGTDTQYF
V gene: TRBV7-9; J gene: TRBJ2-7; CDR3 protein: CASSLAATYYEQYF
V gene: TRBV14; J gene: TRBJ2-3; CDR3 protein: CASSQDLGDTQYF
V gene: TRBV27; J gene: TRBJ2-7; CDR3 protein: CASRVLAGDRHEQYF
V gene: TRBV5-1; J gene: TRBJ2-7; CDR3 protein: CASSLKTGISYEQYF
V gene: TRBV7-3; J gene: TRBJ2-7; CDR3 protein: CASSLTSGVAYEQYF
V gene: TRBV27; J gene: TRBJ2-7; CDR3 protein: CASSLGGQYEQYF
V gene: TRBV10-3; J gene: TRBJ2-7; CDR3 protein: CAISESRGTQYF
V gene: TRBV19; J gene: TRBJ2-4; CDR3 protein: CASSIGGTAKNIQYF
V gene: TRBV10-3; J gene: TRBJ2-7; CDR3 protein: CAISERLYEQYF
V gene: TRBV30; J gene: TRBJ2-7; CDR3 protein: CAWSVRVGGKGQYF
V gene: TRBV6-1; J gene: TRBJ2-1; CDR3 protein: CASSFERGRFEQFF
V gene: TRBV15; J gene: TRBJ2-7; CDR3 protein: CATSRDPGTYEQYF
V gene: TRBV13; J gene: TRBJ2-1; CDR3 protein: CASSTGLAGGPYNEQFF
V gene: TRBV27; J gene: TRBJ2-7; CDR3 protein: CASSLIGGTGGEQYF
V gene: TRBV2; J gene: TRBJ2-1; CDR3 protein: CASRVGLAGGHEQFF
V gene: TRBV15; J gene: TRBJ2-2; CDR3 protein: CATSRDSGARGTGELFF
V gene: TRBV7-2; J gene: TRBJ2-3; CDR3 protein: CASSLDQGLAQYF
V gene: TRBV5-1; J gene: TRBJ2-7; CDR3 protein: CASSRDRVALSYEQYF
V gene: TRBV9; J gene: TRBJ2-7; CDR3 protein: CASSVEGTGVYEQYF
V gene: TRBV7-2; J gene: TRBJ2-5; CDR3 protein: CASSLSYQETQYF
V gene: TRBV5-1; J gene: TRBJ2-3; CDR3 protein: CASSSLAVATDTQYF
V gene: TRBV18; J gene: TRBJ2-3; CDR3 protein: CASSPSRTATRDTQYF
V gene: TRBV9; J gene: TRBJ2-3; CDR3 protein: CASNRAPGDTQYF
V gene: TRBV6-6; J gene: TRBJ1-3; CDR3 protein: CASSANGVPGNTIYF
V gene: TRBV9; J gene: TRBJ2-5; CDR3 protein: CASSPRGAGGQETQYF